Detailed here is one T cell receptor beta chain. These data come from a study of technical replicates of blood from a few donors. Method: immunoSEQ multiplex PCR; TCRdb's copy keeps in-frame clones and lacks some. The data contain tens of thousands of clones, about 95% of them seen just once; the ten biggest clones take up more than 0.35%. This CDR3 has 15 residues. Germline trimming cut 2 bases from V and 4 bases from J; bases unmatched to any gene: 4. From germline, CDR1 is MRHNA and CDR2 SNTAGT. The V and J genes are TRBV6-4 and TRBJ1-5; 8 bases match TRBD1. The receptor's source is a human donor in good health. The sequenced sample was T cells isolated from PBMCs. The CDR3 coding sequence is TGTGCCAGCAGTGACCGCAGGGGGCGGAATCAGCCCCAGCATTTT. Translation: CASSDRRGRNQPQHF.